The present T cell receptor (beta chain) was sequenced within a study of cytotoxic CD8 clonotypes in ibrutinib-treated CLL. The method was immunoSEQ multiplex PCR; TCRdb's version includes in-frame clones alone and lacks a portion of them. The sample records around 77,000 clones, 75% to 85% being singletons. This CDR3 is 14 amino acids long. Trimming took off 4 bases at V and 1 base at J, with 7 bases between the two ends. Germline V gives CDR1 MNHNY, CDR2 SVGAGI (reference sequence). The sample here was PBMCs, taken at disease progression, from a patient treated with ibrutinib. The V call is TRBV6-6, the J call TRBJ1-4; D is ambiguous. This sequence was found in a human donor with chronic lymphocytic leukemia. This chain's CDR3 is CASSFYRTNEKLFF. The CDR3 coding sequence is TGTGCCAGCAGTTTCTATCGAACTAATGAAAAACTGTTTTTT.